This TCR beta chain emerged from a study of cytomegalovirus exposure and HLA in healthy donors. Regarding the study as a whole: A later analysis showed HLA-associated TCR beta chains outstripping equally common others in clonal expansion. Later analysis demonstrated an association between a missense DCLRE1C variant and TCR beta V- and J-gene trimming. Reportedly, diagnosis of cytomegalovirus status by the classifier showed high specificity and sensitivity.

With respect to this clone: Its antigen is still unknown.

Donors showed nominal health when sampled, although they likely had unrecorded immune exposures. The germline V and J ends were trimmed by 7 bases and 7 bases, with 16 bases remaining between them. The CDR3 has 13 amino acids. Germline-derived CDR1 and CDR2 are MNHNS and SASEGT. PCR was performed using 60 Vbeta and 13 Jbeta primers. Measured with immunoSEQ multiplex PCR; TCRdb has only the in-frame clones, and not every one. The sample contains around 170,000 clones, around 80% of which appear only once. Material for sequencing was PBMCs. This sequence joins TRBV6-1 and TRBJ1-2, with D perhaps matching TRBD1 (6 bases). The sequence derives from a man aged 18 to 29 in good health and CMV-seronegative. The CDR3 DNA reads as TGTGCCAGCAACCTAGGACAGAGGTCTGGCTACACCTTC. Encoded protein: CASNLGQRSGYTF.